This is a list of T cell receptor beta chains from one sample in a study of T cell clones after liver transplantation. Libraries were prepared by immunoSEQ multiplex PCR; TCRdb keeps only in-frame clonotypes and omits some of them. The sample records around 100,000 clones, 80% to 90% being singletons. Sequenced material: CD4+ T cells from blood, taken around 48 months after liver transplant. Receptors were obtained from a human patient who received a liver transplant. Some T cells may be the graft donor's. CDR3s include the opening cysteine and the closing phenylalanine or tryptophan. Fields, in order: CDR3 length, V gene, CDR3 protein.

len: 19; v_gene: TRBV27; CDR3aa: CASSPKSNTGGLGTGELFF
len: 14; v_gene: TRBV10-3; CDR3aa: CAIRRTGWDTEAFF
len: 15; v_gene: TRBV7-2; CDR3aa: CASSVYRGGNTEAFF
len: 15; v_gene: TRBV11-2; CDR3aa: CASSLSSEKSETQYF
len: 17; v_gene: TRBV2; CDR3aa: CASSKPLERLSSYEQYF
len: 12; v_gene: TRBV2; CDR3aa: CASTVGQETQYF
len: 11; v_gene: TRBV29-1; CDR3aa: CSSSFGAEAFF
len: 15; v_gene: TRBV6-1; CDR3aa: CASRAPGTEAYEQYF
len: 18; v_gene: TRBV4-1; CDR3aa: CASSQDPGLAGGQETQYF
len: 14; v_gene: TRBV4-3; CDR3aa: CASSQDQLTGELFF
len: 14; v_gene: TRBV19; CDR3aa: CASSSYWDSYEQYF
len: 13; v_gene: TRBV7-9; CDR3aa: CASSTQANYGYTF
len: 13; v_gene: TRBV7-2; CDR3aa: CASSPLGVNEQFF
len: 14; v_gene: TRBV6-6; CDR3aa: CASSSSDRVDGYTF
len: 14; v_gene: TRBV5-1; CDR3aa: CASRRLAEAYEQYF
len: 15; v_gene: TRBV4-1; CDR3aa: CASSLNRDSHYGYTF
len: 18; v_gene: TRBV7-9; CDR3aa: CASSLGTRALTGNTEAFF
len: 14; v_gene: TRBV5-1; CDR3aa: CASSGDRGSSEQYF
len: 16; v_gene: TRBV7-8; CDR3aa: CASSLAATGGFYEQYF
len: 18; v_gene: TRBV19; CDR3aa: CASKKGSTGAARNTEAFF
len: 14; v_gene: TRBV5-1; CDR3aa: CASSLTAIQETQYF
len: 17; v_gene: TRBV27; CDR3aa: CASSLGVLSSNLYEQYF
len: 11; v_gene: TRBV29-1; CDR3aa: CSVATGVGYTF
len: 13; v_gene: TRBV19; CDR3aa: CAGAGTVDQPQHF
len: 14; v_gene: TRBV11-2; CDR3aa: CASSPQGLNTEAFF
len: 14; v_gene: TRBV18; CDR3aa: CASSPQGSNQPQHF
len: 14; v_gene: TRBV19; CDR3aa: CASSTRQGSPEAFF
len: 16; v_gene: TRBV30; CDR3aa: CAWSVGRGMTSTEQYF
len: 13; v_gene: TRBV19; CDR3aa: CASRPPGRYEQYF
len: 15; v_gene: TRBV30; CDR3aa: CAWSPTINSNQPQHF
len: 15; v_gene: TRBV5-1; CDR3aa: CASSMQGALRAEAFF
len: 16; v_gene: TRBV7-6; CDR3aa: CASSLAGRAGTGELFF
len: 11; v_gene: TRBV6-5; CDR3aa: CASSSRETQYF
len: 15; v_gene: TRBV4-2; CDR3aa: CASSQSSGGAGELFF
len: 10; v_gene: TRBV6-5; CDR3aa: CATAGWPLHF
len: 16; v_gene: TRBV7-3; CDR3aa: CASSLIPRGEGEKLFF
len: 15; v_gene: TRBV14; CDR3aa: CASSQENGKSETQYF
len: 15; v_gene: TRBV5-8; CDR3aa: CASSFGLGVNQPQHF
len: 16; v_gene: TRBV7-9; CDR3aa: CASSQDIIPGNYGYTF
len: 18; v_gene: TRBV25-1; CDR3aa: CASGGDRVPNANTGELFF
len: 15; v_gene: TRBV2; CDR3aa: CASSPRTSGYNEQFF
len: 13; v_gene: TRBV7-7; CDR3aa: CASSFGTGDRQYF
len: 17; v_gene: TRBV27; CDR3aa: CASSPRTVFVSSYEQYF
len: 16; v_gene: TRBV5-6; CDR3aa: CASSLEGGGLYNEQFF
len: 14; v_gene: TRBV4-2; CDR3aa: CASSQTGSGDTQYF
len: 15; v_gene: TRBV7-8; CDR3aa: CASSYWPNSGNTIYF
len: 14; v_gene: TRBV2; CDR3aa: CASSDSLAAQPQHF
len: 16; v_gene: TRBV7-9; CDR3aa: CASSLGTGVSTDTQYF
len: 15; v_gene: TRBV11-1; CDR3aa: CASSLDRSAIYGYTF
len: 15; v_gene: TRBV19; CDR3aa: CASSVPGQMMDGYTF
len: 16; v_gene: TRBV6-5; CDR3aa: CASSYSTSGGYNEQFF
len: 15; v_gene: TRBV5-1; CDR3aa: CASSFQLGAGNEQFF
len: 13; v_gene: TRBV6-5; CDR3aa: CASSYTPGEKLFF